A selection of T cell receptor beta chains follows, all from one sample in a study of OX40 agonist ivuxolimab in advanced cancers. The repertoire was sequenced with immunoSEQ multiplex PCR; TCRdb's copy has only in-frame clones and lacks some. The sample includes 70,000 or so clones, approximately 80% of them seen just once. The sample was CD4+ or CD8+ T cells sorted from blood, taken in a trial of the OX40 agonist ivuxolimab. All receptors derive from an adult with an advanced solid tumor such as melanoma, head and neck, liver or kidney cancer. Both conserved end residues are part of each CDR3. The order of the fields is V gene, clone size, J gene, D gene, CDR3 DNA, CDR3 protein. A D gene is named only where the DNA matches it firmly. Size values are once, few and many counts, or a class for expanded clones, and some rows have none.

TRBV7-2,.,TRBJ2-5,.,TGTGCCAGCAGCTTACATAAGGGGCCTTTAGAGACCCAGTACTTC,CASSLHKGPLETQYF
TRBV7-6,.,TRBJ2-1,.,TGTGCCAGCAGCTCCAGTACAGGGTTCAATGAGCAGTTCTTC,CASSSSTGFNEQFF
TRBV6-6,.,TRBJ2-4,.,TGTGCCAGCAGTTACGCCGGGGAGAAAAACATTCAGTACTTC,CASSYAGEKNIQYF
TRBV6-1,.,TRBJ2-5,.,TGTGCCAGCATGCCGAATTGGGGGGAGACCCAGTACTTC,CASMPNWGETQYF
TRBV6-6,.,TRBJ2-2,.,TGTGCCAGCAGTTACCGGGGGATGGACACCGGGGAGCTGTTTTTT,CASSYRGMDTGELFF
TRBV28,.,TRBJ2-7,TRBD2,TGTGCCAGCAGTTTGTCCGGGACTAGCAGCTACGAGCAGTACTTC,CASSLSGTSSYEQYF
TRBV5-1,.,TRBJ1-6,.,TGCGCCAGCAGCTTGGGGGGACAAAGCTCCTATAATTCACCCCTCCACTTT,CASSLGGQSSYNSPLHF
TRBV6-1,.,TRBJ1-2,.,TGTGCCAGCAGTGAAAAGGCGGTAGTTAACTATGGCTACACCTTC,CASSEKAVVNYGYTF
TRBV11-2,.,TRBJ2-7,.,TGTGCCAGCAGCCCCCGCCGGGGTAACTCCTACGAGCAGTACTTC,CASSPRRGNSYEQYF
TRBV9,.,TRBJ1-3,.,TGTGCCAGCAGCGTAGAAGCGGCCGCGAGGGTTAACACCATATATTTT,CASSVEAAARVNTIYF
TRBV7-6,.,TRBJ2-5,TRBD2,TGTGCCAGCAGCGGGAGCGGGGGGGCCTTGGAGACCCAGTACTTC,CASSGSGGALETQYF
TRBV5-6,few,TRBJ1-2,TRBD1,TGTGCCAGCAGCGTAGACAGGGGGAACTATGGCTACACCTTC,CASSVDRGNYGYTF
TRBV28,.,TRBJ1-2,.,TGTGCCAGCAGGCCCCCTGAAAACTATGGCTACACCTTC,CASRPPENYGYTF
TRBV18,.,TRBJ1-4,.,TGTGCCAGCTCACCGGTGGCCGTCTTCAATGAAAAACTGTTTTTT,CASSPVAVFNEKLFF
TRBV6-6,.,TRBJ1-4,.,TGTGCCAGCAGGACGGTCCTCTGGGATGAAAAACTGTTTTTT,CASRTVLWDEKLFF
TRBV29-1,.,TRBJ2-7,.,TGCAGCGTTGAAGCTACCGCCCCGGGTCGGCAGTACTTC,CSVEATAPGRQYF
TRBV19,.,TRBJ2-2,TRBD2,TGTGCCAGCTCCGGGACTAGCGGGGGGGCGACCGGGGAGCTGTTTTTT,CASSGTSGGATGELFF
TRBV11-3,few,TRBJ1-1,.,TGTGCCAGCAGCCCGGGGGGGACACTGAACACTGAAGCTTTCTTT,CASSPGGTLNTEAFF
TRBV2,.,TRBJ1-4,.,TGTGCCAGCAGATTCGGGATCAATGAAAAACTGTTTTTT,CASRFGINEKLFF
TRBV5-4,.,TRBJ2-5,.,TGTGCCAGCAGCTTGAATGTTCAGGGACAGACCCAGTACTTC,CASSLNVQGQTQYF
TRBV2,.,TRBJ1-5,TRBD1,TGTGCCAGCGGGGGACAGGGGAATCAGCCCCAGCATTTT,CASGGQGNQPQHF
TRBV6-1,few,TRBJ1-2,.,TGTGCCAGCAGTGAAAGTCAGGGCCCACTAAATGGCTACACCTTC,CASSESQGPLNGYTF
TRBV19,.,TRBJ1-2,.,TGTGCCAGTCAGGACAGCCCCAACTATGGCTACACCTTC,CASQDSPNYGYTF
TRBV29-1,.,TRBJ1-5,.,TGCAGCGTGCGACAAACTCAATCCGAGCGCCAGCATTTT,CSVRQTQSERQHF
TRBV5-6,.,TRBJ2-7,TRBD1,TGTGCCAGCAGCTTCGGACAGGGGATCTACGAGCAGTACTTC,CASSFGQGIYEQYF
TRBV7-9,.,TRBJ1-1,TRBD1,TGTGCCAGCAGCATAATGACAGGGGCGAACACTGAAGCTTTCTTT,CASSIMTGANTEAFF
TRBV10-3,.,TRBJ1-3,.,TGTGCTGGTCGTGGGGGAAGCACCATATATTTT,CAGRGGSTIYF
TRBV4-1,.,TRBJ2-5,.,TGCGCCAGCAGTGACTGGAGGGGGGATCTCTTCCAAGAGACCCAGTACTTC,CASSDWRGDLFQETQYF
TRBV4-1,.,TRBJ1-2,.,TGCGCCAGCAGCCAAGACGAGGGGCCCTATGGCTACACCTTC,CASSQDEGPYGYTF
TRBV9,.,TRBJ1-2,.,TGTGCCAGCAGCGTAGTCCCTAACTATGGCTACACCTTC,CASSVVPNYGYTF
TRBV27,.,TRBJ1-6,.,TGTGCCAGCAGCACCCCCAGGGTCAATTCACCCCTCCACTTT,CASSTPRVNSPLHF
TRBV7-9,.,TRBJ2-3,.,TGTGCCAGCAGCTCCTCCTTAGGGGGGACCCACACAGATACGCAGTATTTT,CASSSSLGGTHTDTQYF
TRBV10-1,.,TRBJ2-1,.,TGCGCCAGCAGTGAGTCCGGTGGGAATGAGCAGTTCTTC,CASSESGGNEQFF
TRBV5-1,.,TRBJ2-5,TRBD2,TGCGCCAGCAGACTGGGACTAGTGGGATCGGAGACCCAGTACTTC,CASRLGLVGSETQYF
TRBV2,.,TRBJ2-2,TRBD2,TGTGCCAGCAAGGGTAGCGGGGGGCCGGGAACCGGGGAGCTGTTTTTT,CASKGSGGPGTGELFF
TRBV7-9,.,TRBJ1-2,.,TGTGCCAGCAGCCCCCGCCAGGAATTGAGAGGCTACACCTTC,CASSPRQELRGYTF
TRBV19,.,TRBJ1-4,.,TGTGCCAGTATGGCCCCAGGATCTAATGAAAAACTGTTTTTT,CASMAPGSNEKLFF
TRBV7-9,.,TRBJ1-2,.,TGTGCCAGCAGCTCCACCACGTATAACTATGGCTACACCTTC,CASSSTTYNYGYTF
TRBV25-1,few,TRBJ2-7,.,TGTGCCAGCACTCCAACCGGGGCGTACGAGCAGTACTTC,CASTPTGAYEQYF
TRBV6-1,.,TRBJ1-5,.,TGTGCCAGCAGTGACGACGGTATTTATCAGCCCCAGCATTTT,CASSDDGIYQPQHF
TRBV10-1,few,TRBJ1-2,.,TGCGCCAGCAGTCCTTTGGGTACCTATGGCTACACCTTC,CASSPLGTYGYTF
TRBV5-1,.,TRBJ2-2,.,TGCGCCAGCAGCTTGGGTCCCCAAAAGATTAGCACCGGGGAGCTGTTTTTT,CASSLGPQKISTGELFF
TRBV29-1,.,TRBJ2-5,TRBD2,TGCAGCGTTGTGCAGCTAGCGGGGCAAGAGACCCAGTACTTC,CSVVQLAGQETQYF
TRBV11-2,once,TRBJ2-1,.,TGTGCCAGCAGTTTAAGCGGGTACTCGACCAATGAGCAGTTCTTC,CASSLSGYSTNEQFF
TRBV18,.,TRBJ2-2,TRBD1,TGTGCCAGCTCCCCAGGACAGGGCACCGGGGAGCTGTTTTTT,CASSPGQGTGELFF
TRBV18,.,TRBJ1-4,.,TGTGCCAGCTCACCACCGGCCCTAGGTGGGGGTGAAAAACTGTTTTTT,CASSPPALGGGEKLFF
TRBV28,few,TRBJ1-6,TRBD1,TGTGCCAGAAGGACAGGGGGTAATTCACCCCTCCACTTT,CARRTGGNSPLHF
TRBV4-2,.,TRBJ2-5,TRBD2,TGTGCCAGCAGCCAAGGGGACGGGCGGGGGGGCCAAGAGACCCAGTACTTC,CASSQGDGRGGQETQYF
TRBV11-2,.,TRBJ2-7,.,TGTGCCAGCAGCTTAGATCGTAGTTCCTACGAGCAGTACTTC,CASSLDRSSYEQYF
TRBV29-1,few,TRBJ2-5,TRBD1,TGCAGCGTTGCAACAGGGGGAGAGACCCAGTACTTC,CSVATGGETQYF
TRBV6-1,few,TRBJ2-7,TRBD1,TGTGCCAGCAGCCCGCTGGGACAGGGGAACGAGCAGTACTTC,CASSPLGQGNEQYF
TRBV5-1,once,TRBJ2-7,.,TGCGCCAGCAGCCCGGGCCCGACGGGCTACGAGCAGTACTTC,CASSPGPTGYEQYF
TRBV7-9,.,TRBJ1-3,TRBD1,TGTGCCAGCAGCCCCGGGACAGGGGGCGGCTCTGGAAACACCATATATTTT,CASSPGTGGGSGNTIYF
TRBV11-2,.,TRBJ1-6,.,TGTGCCAGCAGCGCGACAGCCAGCTCCTATAATTCACCCCTCCACTTT,CASSATASSYNSPLHF
TRBV19,few,TRBJ1-1,.,TGTGCCAGTAGGCCCTCGGGGGGCACTGAAGCTTTCTTT,CASRPSGGTEAFF
TRBV5-1,.,TRBJ1-5,.,TGCGCCAGCAGCTCGGGCGGGGGATCCGATCAGCCCCAGCATTTT,CASSSGGGSDQPQHF
TRBV7-7,.,TRBJ2-1,TRBD2,TGTGCCAGCAGCAAACTAGCGGGGGGCAACAATGAGCAGTTCTTC,CASSKLAGGNNEQFF
TRBV30,few,TRBJ2-5,TRBD2,TGTGCCTGGAGTGCAGGACTAGCGGCTCGGGAGACCCAGTACTTC,CAWSAGLAARETQYF
TRBV9,.,TRBJ1-4,.,TGTGCCAGCAGCGTAGCTCAGGGATTTAATGAAAAACTGTTTTTT,CASSVAQGFNEKLFF